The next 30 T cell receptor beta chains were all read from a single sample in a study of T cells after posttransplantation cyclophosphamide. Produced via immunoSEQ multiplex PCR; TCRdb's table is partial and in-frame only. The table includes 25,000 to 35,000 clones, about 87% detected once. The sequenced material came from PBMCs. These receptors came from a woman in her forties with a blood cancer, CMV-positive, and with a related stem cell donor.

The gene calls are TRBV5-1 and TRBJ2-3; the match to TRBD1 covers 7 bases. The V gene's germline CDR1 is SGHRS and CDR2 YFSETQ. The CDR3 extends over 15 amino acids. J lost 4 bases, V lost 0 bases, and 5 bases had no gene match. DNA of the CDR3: TGCGCCAGCAGCTTGGCCCGGCAGGGGGCAGATACGCAGTATTTT. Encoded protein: CASSLARQGADTQYF.

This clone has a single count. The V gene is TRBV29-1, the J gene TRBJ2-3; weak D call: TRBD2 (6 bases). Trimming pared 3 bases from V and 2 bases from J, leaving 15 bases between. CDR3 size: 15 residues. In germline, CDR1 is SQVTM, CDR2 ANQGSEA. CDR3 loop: CSVEEVGGFTDTQYF. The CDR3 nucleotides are TGCAGCGTTGAGGAAGTGGGGGGATTCACAGATACGCAGTATTTT.

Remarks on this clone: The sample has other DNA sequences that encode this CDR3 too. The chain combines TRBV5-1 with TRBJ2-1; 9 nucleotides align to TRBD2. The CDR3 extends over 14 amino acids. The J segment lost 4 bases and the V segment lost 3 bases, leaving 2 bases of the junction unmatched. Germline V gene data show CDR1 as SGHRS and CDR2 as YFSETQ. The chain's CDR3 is CASSSSGGYNEQFF. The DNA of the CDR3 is TGCGCCAGCAGCTCCAGCGGGGGGTACAATGAGCAGTTCTTC.

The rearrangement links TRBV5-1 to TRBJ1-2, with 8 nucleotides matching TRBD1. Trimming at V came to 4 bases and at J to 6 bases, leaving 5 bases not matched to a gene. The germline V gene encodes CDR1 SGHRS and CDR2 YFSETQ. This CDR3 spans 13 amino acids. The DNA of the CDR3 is TGCGCCAGCAGCATTGACAGGGGAAATGGCTACACCTTC. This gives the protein CASSIDRGNGYTF.

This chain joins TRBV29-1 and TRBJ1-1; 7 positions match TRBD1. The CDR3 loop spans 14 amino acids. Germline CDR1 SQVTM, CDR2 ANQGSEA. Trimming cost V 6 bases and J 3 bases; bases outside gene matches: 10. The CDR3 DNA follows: TGCAGCGTAGGTTGGGAAGGGGGCTACACTGAAGCTTTCTTT. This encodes CSVGWEGGYTEAFF.

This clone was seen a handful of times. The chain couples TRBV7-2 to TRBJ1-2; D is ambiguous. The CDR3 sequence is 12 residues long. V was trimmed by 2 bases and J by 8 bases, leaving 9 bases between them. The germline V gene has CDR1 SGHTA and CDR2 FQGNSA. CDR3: CASSLWGGGYTF. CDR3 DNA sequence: TGTGCCAGCAGCTTATGGGGAGGGGGCTACACCTTC.

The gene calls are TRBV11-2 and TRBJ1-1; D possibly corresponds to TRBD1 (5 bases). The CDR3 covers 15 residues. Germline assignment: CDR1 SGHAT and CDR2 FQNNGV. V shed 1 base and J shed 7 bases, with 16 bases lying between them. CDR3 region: CASSLVRGKRNEAFF. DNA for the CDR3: TGTGCCAGCAGCTTAGTCCGGGGGAAAAGGAATGAAGCTTTCTTT.

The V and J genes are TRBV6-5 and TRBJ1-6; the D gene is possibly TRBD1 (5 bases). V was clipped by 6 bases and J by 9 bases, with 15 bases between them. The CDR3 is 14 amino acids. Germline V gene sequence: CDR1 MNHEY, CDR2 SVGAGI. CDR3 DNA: TGTGCCAGCAGCTTCACAGTGGGGCCTTCACCCCTCCACTTT. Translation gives CASSFTVGPSPLHF.

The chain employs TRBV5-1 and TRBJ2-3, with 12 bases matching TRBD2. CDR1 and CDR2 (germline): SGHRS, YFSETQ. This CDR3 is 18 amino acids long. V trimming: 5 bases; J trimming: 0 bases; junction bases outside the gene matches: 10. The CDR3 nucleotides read TGCGCCAGCAGTTACAGTCGACTAGCGGGGGCGAGCACAGATACGCAGTATTTT. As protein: CASSYSRLAGASTDTQYF.

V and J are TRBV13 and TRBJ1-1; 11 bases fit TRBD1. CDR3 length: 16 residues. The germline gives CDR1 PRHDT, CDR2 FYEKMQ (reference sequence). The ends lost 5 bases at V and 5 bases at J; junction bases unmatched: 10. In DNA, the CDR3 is TGTGCCAGCAGCCCCGCAGGGACAGGGGGGAGTACTGAAGCTTTCTTT. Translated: CASSPAGTGGSTEAFF. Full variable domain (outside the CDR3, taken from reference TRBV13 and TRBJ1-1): AAGVIQSPRHLIKEKRETATLKCYPIPRHDTVYWYQQGPGQDPQFLISFYEKMQSDKGSIPDRFSAQQFSDYHSELNMSSLELGDSALYFCASSPAGTGGSTEAFFGQGTRLTVV.

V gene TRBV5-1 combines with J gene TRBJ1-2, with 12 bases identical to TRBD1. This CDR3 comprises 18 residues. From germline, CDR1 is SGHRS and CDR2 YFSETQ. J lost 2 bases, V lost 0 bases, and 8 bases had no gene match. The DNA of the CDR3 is TGCGCCAGCAGCTTGGCCGGGACAGGGGGCTTAGGAAACTATGGCTACACCTTC. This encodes CASSLAGTGGLGNYGYTF.

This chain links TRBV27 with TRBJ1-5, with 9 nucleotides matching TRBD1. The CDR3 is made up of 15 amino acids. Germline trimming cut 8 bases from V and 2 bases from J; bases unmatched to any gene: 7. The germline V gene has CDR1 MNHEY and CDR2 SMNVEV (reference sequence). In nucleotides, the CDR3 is TGTGCCAGCCAGGACAGGGGCAGGGGCAATCAGCCCCAGCATTTT. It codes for CASQDRGRGNQPQHF.

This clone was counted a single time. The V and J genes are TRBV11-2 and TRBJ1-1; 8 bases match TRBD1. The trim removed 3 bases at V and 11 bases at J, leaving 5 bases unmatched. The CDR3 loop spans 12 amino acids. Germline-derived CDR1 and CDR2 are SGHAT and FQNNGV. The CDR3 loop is CASSLTGVGAFF. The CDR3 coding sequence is TGTGCCAGCAGCTTGACAGGGGTTGGGGCTTTCTTT.

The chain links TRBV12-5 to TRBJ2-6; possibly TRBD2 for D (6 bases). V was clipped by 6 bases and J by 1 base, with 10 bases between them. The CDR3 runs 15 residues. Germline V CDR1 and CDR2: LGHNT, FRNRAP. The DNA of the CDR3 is TGTGCTAGTGGCCCTGGGGGGTCTGGGGCCAACGTCCTGACTTTC. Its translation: CASGPGGSGANVLTF.

For the CDR3, the DNA is TGTGCCAGCTCTCAAGGGACAGGGAACTACAATGAGCAGTTCTTC. Encoded protein: CASSQGTGNYNEQFF. This chain links TRBV18 with TRBJ2-1; TRBD1 agrees at 9 bases. The germline V gene has CDR1 KGHSH and CDR2 LQKENI. After removal of 6 bases from V and 3 bases from J, the junction contained 6 bases not matched to a gene. The CDR3 runs 15 residues.

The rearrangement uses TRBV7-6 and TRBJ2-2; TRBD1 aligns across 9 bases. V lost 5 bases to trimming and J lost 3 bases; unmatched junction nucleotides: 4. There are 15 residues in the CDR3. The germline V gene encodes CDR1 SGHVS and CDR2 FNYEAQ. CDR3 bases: TGTGCCAGCAGCCCGGGACAGGGTGACACCGGGGAGCTGTTTTTT. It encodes CASSPGQGDTGELFF.

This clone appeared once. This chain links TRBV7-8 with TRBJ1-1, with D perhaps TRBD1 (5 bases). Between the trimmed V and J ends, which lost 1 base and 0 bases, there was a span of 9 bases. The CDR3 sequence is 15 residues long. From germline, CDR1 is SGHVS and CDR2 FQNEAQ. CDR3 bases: TGTGCCAGCAGCTTAGTCTCGGGGGTGAACACTGAAGCTTTCTTT. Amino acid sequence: CASSLVSGVNTEAFF.

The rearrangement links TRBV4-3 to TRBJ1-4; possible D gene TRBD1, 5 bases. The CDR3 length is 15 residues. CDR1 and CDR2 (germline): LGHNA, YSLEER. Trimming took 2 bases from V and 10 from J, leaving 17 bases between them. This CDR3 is CASSQTGVLKGKLFF. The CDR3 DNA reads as TGCGCCAGCAGCCAAACGGGGGTTTTGAAGGGAAAACTGTTTTTT.

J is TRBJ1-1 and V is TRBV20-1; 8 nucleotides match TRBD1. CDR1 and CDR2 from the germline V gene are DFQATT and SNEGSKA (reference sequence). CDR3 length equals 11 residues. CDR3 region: CRVDRGTEAFF. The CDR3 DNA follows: TGCAGGGTCGACAGGGGCACTGAAGCTTTCTTT.

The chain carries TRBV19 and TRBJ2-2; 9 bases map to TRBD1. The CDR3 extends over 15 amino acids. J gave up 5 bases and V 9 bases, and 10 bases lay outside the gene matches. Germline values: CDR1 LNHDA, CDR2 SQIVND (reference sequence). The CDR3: CASRKGTGYTGELFF. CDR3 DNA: TGTGCCAGCCGAAAAGGGACAGGGTATACCGGGGAGCTGTTTTTT.

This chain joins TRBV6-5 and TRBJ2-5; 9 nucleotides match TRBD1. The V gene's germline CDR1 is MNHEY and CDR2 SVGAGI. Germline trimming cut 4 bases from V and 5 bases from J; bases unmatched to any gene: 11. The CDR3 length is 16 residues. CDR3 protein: CASSFQPGQGWETQYF. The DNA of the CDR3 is TGTGCCAGCAGTTTTCAACCGGGACAGGGCTGGGAGACCCAGTACTTC.

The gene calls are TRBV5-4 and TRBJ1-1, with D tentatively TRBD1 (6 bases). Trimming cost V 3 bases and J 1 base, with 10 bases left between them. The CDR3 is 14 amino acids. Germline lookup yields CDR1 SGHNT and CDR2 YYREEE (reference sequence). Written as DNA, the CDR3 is TGTGCCAGCAGCTGGGTAGGGGGGAACACTGAAGCTTTCTTT. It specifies CASSWVGGNTEAFF.

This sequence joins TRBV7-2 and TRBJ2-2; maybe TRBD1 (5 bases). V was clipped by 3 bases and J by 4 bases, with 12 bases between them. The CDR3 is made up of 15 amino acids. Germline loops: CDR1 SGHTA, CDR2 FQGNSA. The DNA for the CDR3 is TGTGCCAGCAGCTTGGACAAAAGGTCCACCGGGGAGCTGTTTTTT. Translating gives CASSLDKRSTGELFF.

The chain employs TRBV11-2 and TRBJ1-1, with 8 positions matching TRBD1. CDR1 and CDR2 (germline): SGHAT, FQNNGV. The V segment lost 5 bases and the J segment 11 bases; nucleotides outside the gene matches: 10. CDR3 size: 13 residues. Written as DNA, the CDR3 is TGTGCCAGCAGCCAGACAGGGGTCGTTGGGGCTTTCTTT. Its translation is CASSQTGVVGAFF.

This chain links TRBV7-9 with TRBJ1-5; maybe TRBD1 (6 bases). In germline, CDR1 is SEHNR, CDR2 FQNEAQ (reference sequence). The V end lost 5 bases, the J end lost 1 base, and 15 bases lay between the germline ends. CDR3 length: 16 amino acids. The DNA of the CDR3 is TGTGCCAGCAGCCGACACAGGGTTGGGAGCAATCAGCCCCAGCATTTT. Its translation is CASSRHRVGSNQPQHF.

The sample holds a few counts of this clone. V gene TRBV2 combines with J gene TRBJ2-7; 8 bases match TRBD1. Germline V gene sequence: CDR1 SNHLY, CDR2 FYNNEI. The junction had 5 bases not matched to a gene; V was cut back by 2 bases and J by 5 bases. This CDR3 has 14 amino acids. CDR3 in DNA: TGTGCCAGCAGTGAACGGACAGGGCCTAACGAGCAGTACTTC. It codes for CASSERTGPNEQYF.

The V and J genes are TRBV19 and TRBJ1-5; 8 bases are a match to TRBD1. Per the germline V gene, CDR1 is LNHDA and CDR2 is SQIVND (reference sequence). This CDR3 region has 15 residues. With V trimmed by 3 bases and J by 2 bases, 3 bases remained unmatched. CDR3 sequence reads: CASSILTGGNQPQHF. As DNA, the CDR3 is TGTGCCAGTAGTATTTTGACAGGGGGCAATCAGCCCCAGCATTTT. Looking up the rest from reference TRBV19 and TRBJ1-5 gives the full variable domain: DGGITQSPKYLFRKEGQNVTLSCEQNLNHDAMYWYRQDPGQGLRLIYYSQIVNDFQKGDIAEGYSVSREKKESFPLTVTSAQKNPTAFYLCASSILTGGNQPQHFGDGTRLSIL.

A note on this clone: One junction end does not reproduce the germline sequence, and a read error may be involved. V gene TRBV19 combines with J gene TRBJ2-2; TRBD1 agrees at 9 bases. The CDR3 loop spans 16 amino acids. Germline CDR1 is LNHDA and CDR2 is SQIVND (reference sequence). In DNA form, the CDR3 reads TGTGCCAGTAGTCCGCCCCCGGGACAGGGCTCCGGGGGGCTGTTTTTT. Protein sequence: CASSPPPGQGSGGLFF.

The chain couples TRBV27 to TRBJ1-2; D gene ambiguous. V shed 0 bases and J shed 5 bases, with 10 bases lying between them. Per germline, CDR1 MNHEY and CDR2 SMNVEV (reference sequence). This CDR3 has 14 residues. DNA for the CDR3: TGTGCCAGCAGTTTATCGCTCGCCGGTTATGGCTACACCTTC. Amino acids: CASSLSLAGYGYTF.

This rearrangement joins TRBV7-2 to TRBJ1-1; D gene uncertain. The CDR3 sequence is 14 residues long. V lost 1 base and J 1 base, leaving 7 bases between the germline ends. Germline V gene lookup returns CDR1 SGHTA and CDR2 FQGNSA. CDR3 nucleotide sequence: TGTGCCAGCAGCTTAGGTCCGGGGAACACTGAAGCTTTCTTT. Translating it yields CASSLGPGNTEAFF.